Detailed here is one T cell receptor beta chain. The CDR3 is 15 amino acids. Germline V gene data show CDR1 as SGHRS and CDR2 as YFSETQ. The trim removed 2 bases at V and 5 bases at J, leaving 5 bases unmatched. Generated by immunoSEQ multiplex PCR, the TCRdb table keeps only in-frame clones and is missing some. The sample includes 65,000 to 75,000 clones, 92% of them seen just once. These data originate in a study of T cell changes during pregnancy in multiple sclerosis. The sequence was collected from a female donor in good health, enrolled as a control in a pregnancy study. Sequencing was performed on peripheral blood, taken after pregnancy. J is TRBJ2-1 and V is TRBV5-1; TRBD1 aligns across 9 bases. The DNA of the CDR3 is TGCGCCAGCAGCTTCCGGGACAGGGACCACAATGAGCAGTTCTTC. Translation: CASSFRDRDHNEQFF. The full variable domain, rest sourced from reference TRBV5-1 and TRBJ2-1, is KAGVTQTPRYLIKTRGQQVTLSCSPISGHRSVSWYQQTPGQGLQFLFEYFSETQRNKGNFPGRFSGRQFSNSRSEMNVSTLELGDSALYLCASSFRDRDHNEQFFGPGTRLTVL.